This T cell receptor (beta chain) was identified during a study of a mutant IDH1 vaccine in newly diagnosed glioma. The overall study: Treated individuals were about 60% male and 37.5% female, averaging 40.4 years of age. The therapy given earlier, which was standard therapy, consisted of radiotherapy, temozolomide, or both, and most of the patients received both.

With regard to this clone: Its antigen is currently unknown.

V lost 4 bases, J lost 1 base, and 8 bases stayed unmatched. This CDR3 is 17 amino acids long. Per the germline V gene, CDR1 is SGHRS and CDR2 is YFSETQ. Method: immunoSEQ multiplex PCR; TCRdb's copy keeps in-frame clones and lacks some. The top ten hold 4% to 5.5% of the sample, which has roughly 35,000 clones, about 88% seen once. As for time point: baseline, week 1 (first vaccination visit). Sample treatment: pre-vaccination baseline after standard-of-care therapy. Donors had new WHO grade 3 or 4 IDH1-mutant, ATRX-lost astrocytomas. Regarding the study as a whole: Vaccination induced immune responses in approximately 93% of patients.

The origin of this receptor is a woman aged 40 to 49 with glioma. The chain joins TRBV5-1 to TRBJ2-3, with 11 bases lining up with TRBD2. The sequences come from PBMCs, collected from a glioma patient treated with radiotherapy, temozolomide or both. In DNA, the CDR3 is TGCGCCAGCAGCCCCGGACTAGCGGGCCTACGCACAGATACGCAGTATTTT. Its protein is CASSPGLAGLRTDTQYF.